This is a list of T cell receptor beta chains from one sample in a study of esophageal squamous cell carcinoma under preoperative chemotherapy. In TCRdb, the PCR reads were re-called with MiXCR into one record per CDR3 protein. The sample lists some 32,000 distinct CDR3 sequences, approximately 55% occurring once. Sampling was carried out from a patient given preoperative chemotherapy. Source of these receptors: a human donor with esophageal squamous cell carcinoma. The donor label of this sample is uncertain. The CDR3 runs from the conserved cysteine through the conserved F or W. The order of the fields is V gene, CDR3 length, clone size, J gene, D gene, CDR3 protein, CDR3 DNA. D genes are given only for firm matches. Not every row has a clone size; where given, it reads once, few, many or a size class.

TRBV6-2/TRBV6-3	17	once	TRBJ2-5	.	CASSAGYGGRDQETQYF	TGTGCCAGCAGTGCGGGGTATGGGGGCCGGGACCAAGAGACCCAGTACTTC
TRBV6-1	15	few	TRBJ2-5	TRBD1	CASTSSQGVPETQYF	TGTGCCAGCACGTCGTCACAGGGGGTCCCAGAGACCCAGTACTTC
TRBV12-3/TRBV12-4	14	many	TRBJ2-1	TRBD2	CASSLGGTFDEQFF	TGTGCCAGCAGCCTCGGGGGGACTTTTGATGAGCAGTTCTTC
TRBV12-3/TRBV12-4	16	.	TRBJ2-7	.	CASSATGVGATDTQYF	TGTGCCAGCAGTGCTACGGGCGTGGGAGCCACAGATACGCAGTACTTC
TRBV7-7	14	.	TRBJ2-3	.	CASSLTSSTDTQYF	TGTGCCAGCAGCCTGACATCAAGCACAGATACGCAGTATTTT
TRBV7-8	16	.	TRBJ2-1	.	CASHERGGFLGGELFF	TGTGCCAGCCACGAGAGGGGGGGGTTCTTAGGCGGGGAGCTGTTCTTT
TRBV6-1	12	.	TRBJ2-5	TRBD2	CASYREAGAQYF	TGTGCCAGCTATCGGGAGGCGGGGGCCCAGTACTTC
TRBV7-6	14	.	TRBJ2-5	TRBD2	CASSSGGFKDTQYF	TGTGCCAGCAGCTCGGGGGGGTTCAAAGATACTCAGTATTTC
TRBV7-2	17	.	TRBJ2-3	.	CASSLGLQTVRSGELYF	TGTGCCAGCAGCTTGGGCCTCCAGACCGTGAGATCCGGGGAGCTGTATTTT
TRBV7-3	15	.	TRBJ2-4	.	CASSPSIGGTTEQYF	TGTGCCAGCAGCCCCTCTATTGGAGGAACGACTGAGCAGTACTTC
TRBV27	13	.	TRBJ2-5	TRBD2	CASRGRGRETQYF	TGTGCCAGCAGGGGGAGGGGTCGGGAGACCCAGTACTTC
TRBV6-2/TRBV6-3	10	.	TRBJ2-5	.	CGREQNTQYF	TGTGGCCGCGAACAAAACACCCAGTACTTC
TRBV7-9	15	.	TRBJ2-3	TRBD2	CGSSSGGGAQDTQYF	TGTGGCAGCAGCTCGGGGGGGGGGGCCCAAGATACGCAGTATTTC
TRBV11-3	17	.	TRBJ2-3	TRBD1	CASSFEAGTGAKNTQYF	TGTGCCAGCAGCTTCGAAGCCGGGACAGGAGCCAAAAATACGCAGTATTTC
TRBV7-3	15	.	TRBJ2-3	.	CGSGQGALGTDTQYF	TGTGGCAGCGGCCAAGGGGCCCTCGGCACAGATACGCAGTATTTT
TRBV10-3	15	many	TRBJ2-1	TRBD2	CAISLTSGGYNEQFF	TGTGCCATCAGTCTTACTAGCGGGGGCTACAATGAGCAGTTCTTC
TRBV10-3	14	.	TRBJ2-3	.	CAGSGGRDDDTQYF	TGTGCGGGGAGTGGGGGACGAGACGACGATACCCAGTATTTC
TRBV7-2	18	.	TRBJ2-4	.	CASSLEVTGPRDQNIQYF	TGTGCCAGCAGCTTAGAGGTCACCGGGCCCCGTGACCAAAACATTCAGTACTTC
TRBV7-9	17	.	TRBJ2-6	TRBD2	CASSPSGGGSGANVLTF	TGTGCCAGCAGCCCCAGTGGGGGGGGGTCTGGGGCCAACGTCCTGACTTTC
TRBV6-5	14	.	TRBJ1-1	.	CASSYVSGNTEAFF	TGTGCCAGCAGTTACGTTTCGGGGAACACTGAAGCTTTCTTT
TRBV12-3/TRBV12-4	16	once	TRBJ2-5	TRBD2	CASAGPGGGDQETQYF	TGTGCCAGCGCGGGGCCTGGCGGGGGGGACCAAGAGACCCAGTACTTC
TRBV6-5	15	.	TRBJ2-5	.	CASSFASTYQETQYF	TGTGCCAGCAGTTTCGCCTCGACATACCAAGAGACCCAGTACTTC
TRBV12-3/TRBV12-4	15	few	TRBJ2-2	TRBD2	CASSPIAGGAKELFF	TGTGCCAGCAGTCCGATAGCGGGAGGGGCTAAGGAGCTGTTTTTT
TRBV12-3/TRBV12-4	16	.	TRBJ2-3	.	CASRTTGGRSTETQYF	TGTGCCAGCAGGACCACTGGGGGGCGCAGCACAGAGACCCAGTATTTC
TRBV7-2	16	.	TRBJ2-6	.	CGSSSGRWAAGEALTF	TGTGGGAGCAGCTCCGGGCGGTGGGCCGCTGGGGAGGCCCTGACTTTC
TRBV19	15	.	TRBJ2-1	TRBD2	CASSMRRGGGDEQFF	TGTGCCAGTAGTATGAGACGGGGGGGCGGCGATGAGCAGTTCTTC
TRBV11-3	18	.	TRBJ2-3	TRBD1	CASSLMGQGYRSTDTQYF	TGTGCCAGCAGCTTAATGGGACAGGGGTATCGGAGTACAGATACGCAGTATTTT
TRBV11-2	16	many	TRBJ2-7	TRBD1	CASSRDPGQWTYEQYF	TGTGCCAGCAGCAGAGACCCGGGACAGTGGACTTACGAGCAGTACTTC
TRBV12-3/TRBV12-4	15	many	TRBJ2-2	TRBD1	CASSSSRGLTGELFF	TGTGCCAGCAGTAGCAGCAGGGGGTTAACCGGGGAGCTGTTTTTT
TRBV11-3	14	.	TRBJ2-2	.	CASSLGQQTGELFF	TGTGCCAGCAGCTTAGGGCAGCAAACCGGGGAGCTGTTTTTT
TRBV6-5	15	many	TRBJ2-6	.	CASQFGNSGANVLTF	TGTGCCAGCCAGTTTGGGAACTCTGGGGCCAACGTCCTGACTTTC
TRBV7-2	14	many	TRBJ1-4	TRBD1	CASSFGQTGEKLFF	TGTGCCAGCAGCTTTGGGCAGACAGGGGAAAAACTGTTTTTT
TRBV4-3	16	many	TRBJ2-1	TRBD2	CASSHVSGGAYNEQFF	TGCGCCAGCAGCCATGTTAGCGGGGGGGCCTACAATGAGCAGTTCTTC
TRBV5-6	16	.	TRBJ1-1	.	CASSLHFLTGNTEAFF	TGTGCCAGCAGCTTGCACTTTTTAACCGGGAACACTGAAGCTTTCTTT
TRBV7-8	14	medium-sized	TRBJ1-2	.	CASSLVTGTYGYTF	TGTGCCAGCAGCTTAGTTACCGGGACTTATGGCTACACCTTC
TRBV7-2	14	.	TRBJ2-1	.	CASSLAAGRNEQFF	TGTGCCAGCAGCTTAGCGGCCGGGCGCAATGAGCAGTTCTTC
TRBV7-3	17	few	TRBJ2-3	TRBD2	CASSLKLGRGAKDTQYF	TGTGCCAGCAGCCTCAAATTGGGGCGGGGGGCCAAAGATACGCAGTATTTC
TRBV6-2/TRBV6-3	15	few	TRBJ2-3	TRBD1	CASSTGTGSTDTQYF	TGTGCCAGCAGTACCGGGACAGGTAGCACAGATACGCAGTATTTT
TRBV12-3/TRBV12-4	15	.	TRBJ2-7	TRBD1	CASSFPTGGWYEQYF	TGTGCCAGCAGTTTTCCGACAGGGGGCTGGTACGAGCAGTACTTC
TRBV6-4	14	.	TRBJ2-3	TRBD1	CASSDSRGPDTQYF	TGTGCCAGCAGTGACTCGAGGGGGCCAGATACGCAGTATTTT
TRBV7-9	15	.	TRBJ2-5	.	CASGAGMASTDTQYF	TGTGCCAGCGGCGCCGGAATGGCTAGCACAGATACCCAGTACTTC
TRBV6-1	15	.	TRBJ1-1	.	CASSFSVGVPTEAFF	TGTGCCAGCAGCTTTTCTGTGGGGGTGCCCACTGAAGCTTTCTTT
TRBV9	16	few	TRBJ1-3	.	CASSPQAQYSGNTIYF	TGTGCCAGCAGCCCACAGGCTCAATACTCTGGAAACACCATATATTTT
TRBV6-5	14	few	TRBJ2-2	.	CASSLEANTGELFF	TGTGCCAGCAGCTTAGAAGCAAATACCGGGGAGCTGTTTTTT
TRBV7-6	14	.	TRBJ2-5	TRBD2	CAGSGGRDKETQYF	TGTGCGGGCAGCGGGGGCCGGGACAAAGAGACCCAGTACTTC
TRBV7-3	15	.	TRBJ2-4	.	CGSGSGPGGPNIQYF	TGTGGCAGCGGCTCGGGTCCGGGTGGCCCAAATATTCAGTACTTC
TRBV7-6	15	medium-sized	TRBJ2-3	.	CASSLAPADTDTQYF	TGTGCCAGCAGCTTAGCGCCGGCAGACACAGATACGCAGTATTTT
TRBV20-1	18	few	TRBJ2-3	TRBD1	CSASTAGGTGARTDTQYF	TGCAGTGCCTCCACCGCGGGCGGGACAGGGGCTCGGACAGATACGCAGTATTTT
TRBV6-1	17	many	TRBJ1-3	TRBD1	CASSANRGKVFGNTIYF	TGTGCCAGCAGTGCTAACAGGGGGAAGGTGTTCGGAAACACCATATATTTT
TRBV12-3/TRBV12-4	13	few	TRBJ2-1	.	CASSSTGLETQFF	TGTGCCAGCAGCTCAACAGGGCTGGAGACCCAGTTCTTC
TRBV10-3	13	once	TRBJ2-7	TRBD2	CASLAGESNEQYF	TGTGCCTCCCTAGCGGGAGAGAGCAATGAGCAGTACTTC
TRBV6-1	15	many	TRBJ2-5	TRBD1	CASTPWTGGKETQYF	TGTGCCAGCACCCCCTGGACAGGGGGCAAAGAGACCCAGTACTTC
TRBV7-8	16	.	TRBJ2-4	.	CASRNLAGWPSNMQYF	TGTGCCAGCCGCAACTTGGCGGGGTGGCCCAGTAATATGCAGTACTTC
TRBV7-2	16	.	TRBJ2-5	TRBD2	CASSSGRGAPRESRYF	TGTGCCAGCAGCTCTGGGCGGGGGGCCCCGCGGGAGTCCCGGTACTTC
TRBV7-8	14	.	TRBJ2-5	.	CASSRALGPATQHF	TGTGCCAGCAGCCGAGCGCTGGGCCCAGCGACCCAGCACTTC
TRBV20-1	12	.	TRBJ2-3	.	CSLGGDTDTQYF	TGCAGTCTAGGCGGGGACACAGATACGCAGTATTTT
TRBV12-3/TRBV12-4	13	.	TRBJ2-5	.	CASRPQHQTTWYF	TGTGCCAGCAGACCCCAACACCAAACGACCTGGTATTTC
TRBV7-8	16	.	TRBJ2-4	.	CASSNLALGAKNTQYF	TGTGCCAGCAGCAACCTGGCGCTGGGGGCCAAAAATACTCAGTACTTC
TRBV12-3/TRBV12-4	16	.	TRBJ2-3	.	CASSTTGRWAKNTQYF	TGTGCCAGCAGTACTACGGGGCGGTGGGCCAAAAATACGCAGTATTTC
TRBV7-8	15	.	TRBJ2-3	TRBD2	CASSFGGGGPETQYF	TGTGCCAGCAGCTTCGGGGGGGGGGGCCCAGAGACCCAGTATTTT